Each of the 21 T cell receptor beta chains below was sequenced from the same sample in a study of cytomegalovirus exposure and HLA in healthy donors. The PCR had 60 Vbeta and 13 Jbeta primers. The assay was immunoSEQ multiplex PCR, and TCRdb's table has in-frame clones only and misses some. Here the sample spans 150,000 to 200,000 clones, 68% being singletons. The sequencing sample was made of PBMCs. The receptor source for this set is a woman aged 40 to 50 in good health and CMV-seropositive.

This sequence joins TRBV6-1 and TRBJ1-6; 8 bases line up with TRBD1. V dropped 6 bases and J dropped 5; count of bases not matched to a gene: 3. Germline V lookup: CDR1 MNHNS, CDR2 SASEGT. This CDR3 spans 14 amino acids. The CDR3: CASSATGDNSPLHF. The CDR3 DNA reads TGTGCCAGCAGCGCGACAGGGGATAATTCACCCCTCCACTTT.

As regards this clone: One junction end does not reproduce the germline sequence, and a read error may be involved. Here the CDR3 reads CASSYGQGRWVYGYPF. In DNA, the CDR3 is TGTGCCAGCAGTTACGGACAGGGGCGCTGGGTCTATGGCTACCCCTTC. The genes are TRBV6-5 and TRBJ1-2; 9 bases align to TRBD1. CDR1 and CDR2 from the germline V gene are MNHEY and SVGAGI. The CDR3 is made up of 16 amino acids.

This sequence joins TRBV25-1 and TRBJ2-7, with a weak D call TRBD2 (6 bases). Trimming left V 7 bases short and J 2 bases short, with 15 bases between. This CDR3 spans 14 amino acids. The germline CDR1 and CDR2 sequences are MGHDK and SYGVNS. CDR3 DNA sequence: TGTGCCAGCATCCCCCGCGGGGCCGCCTACGAGCAGTACTTC. This codes for CASIPRGAAYEQYF.

The chain uses TRBV11-2 and TRBJ2-7; 7 nucleotides align to TRBD2. Per the germline V gene, CDR1 is SGHAT and CDR2 is FQNNGV. CDR3 length: 12 amino acids. The junction had 3 bases not matched to a gene; V was cut back by 4 bases and J by 6 bases. CDR3 amino acids: CASSSWGGEQYF. CDR3 bases: TGTGCCAGCAGCTCCTGGGGGGGCGAGCAGTACTTC.

This clone has more than one count but fewer than ten. The chain uses TRBV6-1 and TRBJ1-1; 7 nucleotides line up with TRBD1. With 3 bases clipped from V and 5 bases from J, the junction kept 9 bases outside the gene matches. This CDR3 is built from 15 residues. Germline values: CDR1 MNHNS, CDR2 SASEGT. This CDR3 is CASSEETGMITEAFF. The CDR3 nucleotides are TGTGCCAGCAGTGAGGAGACAGGGATGATAACTGAAGCTTTCTTT.

J is TRBJ2-1 and V is TRBV2; TRBD2 agrees at 9 bases. V lost 4 bases to trimming and J lost 10 bases; unmatched junction nucleotides: 11. The CDR3 is 15 residues long. CDR1 SNHLY and CDR2 FYNNEI come from the germline V gene. In DNA, the CDR3 is TGTGCCAGCAGTGGAGCGGGGGGAGGTAGGGGAGAGCAGTTCTTC. Its translation is CASSGAGGGRGEQFF.

The table lists this clone with a few counts. This sequence joins TRBV5-1 and TRBJ2-2; perhaps TRBD1 as D (5 bases). V gave up 4 bases and J gave up 5 bases, with 15 bases separating them. CDR3 length equals 15 residues. Germline lookup yields CDR1 SGHRS and CDR2 YFSETQ. CDR3 coding DNA: TGCGCCAGCAGCCCCAGCCCAGGGTGGACCGGGGAGCTGTTTTTT. Encoded protein: CASSPSPGWTGELFF.

The chain employs TRBV7-9 and TRBJ1-2; D might be TRBD1 (6 bases). Trimming took off 7 bases at V and 7 bases at J, with 16 bases between the two ends. The germline CDR1 and CDR2 sequences are SEHNR and FQNEAQ (reference sequence). The CDR3 has 13 residues. Written as DNA, the CDR3 is TGTGCCAGCAACGAGGGGACAATCAGTGGCTACACCTTC. Translation gives CASNEGTISGYTF.

Details on this clone: Germline and junction disagree at one end, which may indicate a read error. DNA of the CDR3: TGTGCCAGCAGCGCTCTAGCGGAGTCCTACGAGCAGCACTTC. This encodes CASSALAESYEQHF. This chain links TRBV6-5 with TRBJ2-7; TRBD2 aligns across 7 bases. Germline assignment: CDR1 MNHEY and CDR2 SVGAGI. CDR3 length: 14 residues.

This chain uses TRBV7-3 with TRBJ2-1, with 10 bases that match TRBD2. The CDR3 length is 15 residues. Germline V gene data show CDR1 as SGHTA and CDR2 as FQGTGA. V shed 2 bases and J 6 bases; nucleotides not matched to a gene: 4. The CDR3 region has the DNA TGTGCCAGCAGCTTAGAACTAGCGGGATTCAATGAGCAGTTCTTC. This sequence encodes CASSLELAGFNEQFF.

This chain uses TRBV5-8 with TRBJ2-7, with D possibly being TRBD2 (7 bases). The CDR3 is 12 residues long. Trimming removed 2 bases from V and 7 bases from J, with 10 bases in between. From germline, CDR1 is SGHTS and CDR2 YDEGEE. CDR3: CASSLQGGEQYF. The DNA of the CDR3 is TGTGCCAGCAGCTTACAGGGAGGGGAGCAGTACTTC.

The chain is built from TRBV7-2 and TRBJ2-1; possibly TRBD2 for D (6 bases). The CDR3 runs 15 residues. Trimming shortened V by 4 bases and J by 1 base, and 11 bases separated the two germline ends. Looked up from germline, CDR1 is SGHTA and CDR2 is FQGNSA. The CDR3 bases are TGTGCCAGCAGCTGGAGGGGTACGTCCTACAATGAGCAGTTCTTC. This codes for CASSWRGTSYNEQFF.

The chain couples TRBV10-3 to TRBJ2-1; TRBD1 is a possible D gene (5 bases). The CDR3 extends over 17 amino acids. Trimming pared 6 bases from V and 0 bases from J, leaving 18 bases between. Per germline, CDR1 ENHRY and CDR2 SYGVKD. In nucleotides, the CDR3 is TGTGCCATCAGGGACCTTCAGGGCAGAAGCTCCTACAATGAGCAGTTCTTC. Translated, it gives CAIRDLQGRSSYNEQFF.

This chain links TRBV9 with TRBJ2-5; TRBD2 matches 11 bases. The CDR3 loop spans 16 amino acids. The trim removed 1 base at V and 5 bases at J, leaving 7 bases unmatched. Germline V gene lookup returns CDR1 SGDLS and CDR2 YYNGEE. The CDR3 sequence is CASSVKLAGALETQYF. CDR3 nucleotides: TGTGCCAGCAGCGTAAAACTAGCGGGGGCCTTGGAGACCCAGTACTTC.

This clone was seen only a few times. This chain uses TRBV27 with TRBJ1-5; D is ambiguous. This CDR3 is 15 amino acids long. The V and J ends lost 5 bases and 0 bases respectively, with 11 bases between them. Germline V gives CDR1 MNHEY, CDR2 SMNVEV (reference sequence). The DNA for the CDR3 is TGTGCCAGCAGTACTCGTCAATATAGCAATCAGCCCCAGCATTTT. This sequence encodes CASSTRQYSNQPQHF.

This clone appeared once. The chain carries TRBV29-1 and TRBJ2-1; TRBD2 aligns across 12 bases. The CDR3 sequence is 14 residues long. From germline, CDR1 is SQVTM and CDR2 ANQGSEA. With 4 bases clipped from V and 8 bases from J, the junction kept 6 bases outside the gene matches. The CDR3 DNA is TGCAGCGTTGTTCGGACTAGCGGGAAGTATGAGCAGTTCTTC. Its translation: CSVVRTSGKYEQFF.

The rearrangement uses TRBV29-1 and TRBJ2-5; D perhaps matches TRBD1 (6 bases). The CDR3 extends over 12 amino acids. The V end was cut by 7 bases, the J end by 1 base, with 10 bases between. From germline, CDR1 is SQVTM and CDR2 ANQGSEA. The CDR3 sequence: CSAGTPQETQYF. DNA of the CDR3: TGCAGCGCCGGGACACCCCAAGAGACCCAGTACTTC.

The chain links TRBV29-1 to TRBJ2-5, with D perhaps TRBD2 (5 bases). Germline V gene sequence: CDR1 SQVTM, CDR2 ANQGSEA. The germline V and J ends were trimmed by 5 bases and 7 bases, with 8 bases remaining between them. This CDR3 comprises 10 residues. The CDR3 DNA follows: TGCAGCGTTTCCGAGGGGACCCAGTACTTC. Translated, it gives CSVSEGTQYF.

This rearrangement joins TRBV25-1 to TRBJ2-5, with D possibly TRBD2 on 5 matching bases. There are 14 residues in the CDR3. Trimming pared 2 bases from V and 2 bases from J, leaving 9 bases between. The germline V gene has CDR1 MGHDK and CDR2 SYGVNS. The chain's CDR3 is CASSEGSGQETQYF. CDR3 in DNA: TGTGCCAGCAGTGAAGGGAGTGGGCAAGAGACCCAGTACTTC.

Concerning this clone: The junction shows a germline mismatch at one end, possibly a read error. V and J are TRBV6-6 and TRBJ1-5; 8 nucleotides match TRBD1. From germline, CDR1 is MNHNY and CDR2 SVGAGI (reference sequence). This CDR3 is 15 amino acids long. The CDR3, as DNA: TGTGCCAGCAGCCTCACACAGGGGGGTTCTCAGCCCCAGAATTTT. Its translation: CASSLTQGGSQPQNF.

The chain recombines TRBV5-6 with TRBJ1-3; no reliable D call. V lost 1 base, J lost 0 bases, and 11 bases lay in between. CDR1 is SGHDT and CDR2 is YYEEEE in the germline V gene. The CDR3 contains 16 residues. CDR3 sequence (DNA): TGTGCCAGCAGCTTGTTGCAGTACCCCTCTGGAAACACCATATATTTT. Translating it yields CASSLLQYPSGNTIYF.